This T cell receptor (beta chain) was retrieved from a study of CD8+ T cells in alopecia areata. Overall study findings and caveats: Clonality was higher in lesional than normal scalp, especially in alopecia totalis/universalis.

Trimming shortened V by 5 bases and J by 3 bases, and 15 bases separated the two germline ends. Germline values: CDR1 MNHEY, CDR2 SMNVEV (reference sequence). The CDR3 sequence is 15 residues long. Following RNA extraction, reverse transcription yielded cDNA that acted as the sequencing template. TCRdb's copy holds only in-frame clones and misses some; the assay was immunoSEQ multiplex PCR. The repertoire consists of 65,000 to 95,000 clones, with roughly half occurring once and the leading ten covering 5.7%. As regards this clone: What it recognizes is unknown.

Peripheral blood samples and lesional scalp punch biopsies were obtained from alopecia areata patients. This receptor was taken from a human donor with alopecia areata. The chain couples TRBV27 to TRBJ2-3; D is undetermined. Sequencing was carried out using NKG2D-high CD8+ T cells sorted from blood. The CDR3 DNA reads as TGTGCCAGCAGTCGAGACCCGGACGGTACAGATACGCAGTATTTT. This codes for CASSRDPDGTDTQYF.